This TCR beta chain was retrieved from a study of T-cell memory formation after mild COVID-19. TCRdb fed the 5' RACE reads into MiXCR, producing one record per CDR3 protein. In the table there are about 350,000 distinct CDR3 sequences, roughly 15% of which are singletons. The ends were cut back, 0 bases at V and 0 bases at J, with 11 bases in the middle. The CDR3 is made up of 16 amino acids. Source material: PBMCs or a T cell subset sorted from them (not recorded which). This receptor was identified in a young man who had mild COVID-19 (a few samples of this study predate the infection). Cell type and time point are not known. The chain carries TRBV12-3 or TRBV12-4 and TRBJ1-1; D is unclear. The CDR3 region has the DNA TGTGCCAGCAGTTTAGCGCTTGCAGCCTTGAACACTGAAGCTTTCTTT. Translating it yields CASSLALAALNTEAFF.